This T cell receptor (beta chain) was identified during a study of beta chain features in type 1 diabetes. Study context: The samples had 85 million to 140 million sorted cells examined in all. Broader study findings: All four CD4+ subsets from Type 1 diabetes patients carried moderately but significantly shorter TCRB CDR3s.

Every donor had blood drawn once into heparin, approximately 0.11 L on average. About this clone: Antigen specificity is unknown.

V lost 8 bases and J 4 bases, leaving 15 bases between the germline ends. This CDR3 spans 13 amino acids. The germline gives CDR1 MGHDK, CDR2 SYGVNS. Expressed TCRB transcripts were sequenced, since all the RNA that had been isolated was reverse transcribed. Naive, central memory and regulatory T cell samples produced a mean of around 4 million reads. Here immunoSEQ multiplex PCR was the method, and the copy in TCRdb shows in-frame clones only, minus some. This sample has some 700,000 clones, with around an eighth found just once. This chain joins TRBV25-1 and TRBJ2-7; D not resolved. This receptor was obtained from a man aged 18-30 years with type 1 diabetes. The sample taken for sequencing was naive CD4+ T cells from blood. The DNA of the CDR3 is TGTGCCAGCTCACCTCAACCTTCTTACGAGCAGTACTTC. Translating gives CASSPQPSYEQYF.